This TCR beta chain stems from a study of blood T cell repertoires in COVID-19. The CDR3 is made up of 13 amino acids. Germline assignment: CDR1 SGHNT and CDR2 YYREEE (reference sequence). V was shortened by 4 bases and J by 4 bases, with 10 bases between the two germline ends. Profiling relied on immunoSEQ multiplex PCR, and the TCRdb table lists in-frame clones only, not all of them. Among just over 300,000 clones, roughly 90% were seen once, and the ten largest hold around 8.9%. The chain carries TRBV5-4 and TRBJ2-3; the D is unclear. This TCR derives from a woman in her late teens or twenties who had recovered from COVID-19. Sequences were obtained from PBMCs or T cells enriched from blood (not recorded which). The CDR3 sequence is CASSGSSADTQYF. CDR3 sequence (DNA): TGTGCCAGCAGCGGTTCCAGCGCAGATACGCAGTATTTT.